What follows are 27 T cell receptor beta chains derived from one specimen sequenced in a study of blood T cell repertoires in COVID-19. Sequencing used immunoSEQ multiplex PCR; TCRdb keeps in-frame clones, though not all of them. The data contain about 220,000 clones, roughly four fifths of them singletons. Sequences were obtained from peripheral blood. The source is a woman in her sixties or seventies with COVID-19, enrolled during active disease.

The chain is built from TRBV5-1 and TRBJ2-7, with D possibly TRBD1 on 6 matching bases. Germline V gives CDR1 SGHRS, CDR2 YFSETQ. V was shortened by 2 bases and J by 10 bases, with 16 bases between the two germline ends. The CDR3 consists of 13 residues. CDR3: CASSLTGFSTQYF. CDR3 bases: TGCGCCAGCAGCTTAACAGGGTTTTCAACACAGTACTTC.

The chain combines TRBV5-1 with TRBJ2-3; 8 nucleotides agree with TRBD2. Germline CDR1 SGHRS, CDR2 YFSETQ. The CDR3 is 15 residues long. J lost 2 bases, V lost 4 bases, and 6 bases had no gene match. CDR3 protein: CASSHSGAPTDTQYF. In DNA, the CDR3 is TGCGCCAGCAGCCATAGCGGGGCCCCCACAGATACGCAGTATTTT.

The V and J genes are TRBV7-6 and TRBJ2-7; 9 bases match TRBD1. Germline CDR1 and CDR2: SGHVS and FNYEAQ. J lost 3 bases, V lost 1 base, and 4 bases had no gene match. The CDR3 is made up of 15 amino acids. The CDR3 coding sequence is TGTGCCAGCAGCTTAGACGGGACAGGGCTCTACGAGCAGTACTTC. Protein: CASSLDGTGLYEQYF.

Remarks on this clone: Other DNA sequences in this specimen translate into the identical CDR3. For the CDR3, the DNA is TGTGCCAGCTCACCAGACAGGGTCGATGGCTACACCTTC. Translating it yields CASSPDRVDGYTF. The chain combines TRBV18 with TRBJ1-2; TRBD1 matches 7 bases. The CDR3 is 13 residues long. Losses at the gene ends were 2 bases for V and 6 bases for J; bases not matched to a gene: 3. Germline CDR1 and CDR2: KGHSH and LQKENI.

This clone was observed a single time. The chain combines TRBV7-2 with TRBJ1-1; D perhaps matches TRBD1 (5 bases). This CDR3 has 14 amino acids. Germline values: CDR1 SGHTA, CDR2 FQGNSA. V was pared by 1 base and J by 7 bases, with 13 bases between. The CDR3 nucleotides read TGTGCCAGCAGCTTAGAACCAGGGAGGGGTGAAGCTTTCTTT. Its translation: CASSLEPGRGEAFF.

This CDR3 is CASSLTDRKGTIYF. The CDR3 nucleotides read TGTGCCAGCAGCTTGACAGACAGAAAGGGGACCATATATTTT. The chain carries TRBV5-6 and TRBJ1-3; D perhaps matches TRBD1 (5 bases). Germline assignment: CDR1 SGHDT and CDR2 YYEEEE. This CDR3 spans 14 amino acids. Between the trimmed V and J ends, which lost 1 base and 10 bases, there was a span of 15 bases.

This rearrangement joins TRBV28 to TRBJ1-1; D is undetermined. Germline-derived CDR1 and CDR2 are MDHEN and SYDVKM. The CDR3 is 16 amino acids. Trimming cost V 3 bases and J 0 bases, with 14 bases left between them. The CDR3 loop is CASSFLHDTLNTEAFF. DNA of the CDR3: TGTGCCAGCAGTTTCCTACATGACACCTTGAACACTGAAGCTTTCTTT.

The chain uses TRBV3-1 (or the pseudogene TRBV3-2) and TRBJ1-5; D is perhaps TRBD1 (6 bases). The V gene lost 6 bases and the J gene lost 10 bases, with 22 bases spanning the gap. The CDR3 has 15 residues. Germline V gene data show CDR1 as LGHDT and CDR2 as YNNKEL (reference sequence). This CDR3 is CASSPGGTPAGPQHF. The CDR3 coding sequence is TGTGCCAGCAGTCCCGGGGGGACACCCGCGGGTCCCCAGCATTTT.

The genes are TRBV7-9 and TRBJ2-7; D ambiguous. V was cut by 0 bases and J by 1 base, with 16 bases left in between. The CDR3 length is 17 residues. The germline CDR1 and CDR2 sequences are SEHNR and FQNEAQ (reference sequence). CDR3 DNA sequence: TGTGCCAGCAGCTTAGCCTTTACAACCACAGAATCCTACGAGCAGTACTTC. This sequence encodes CASSLAFTTTESYEQYF.

The chain joins TRBV7-2 to TRBJ2-5; D call uncertain. Germline lookup yields CDR1 SGHTA and CDR2 FQGNSA. The ends were cut back, 5 bases at V and 5 bases at J, with 15 bases in the middle. The CDR3 loop spans 14 amino acids. Here the CDR3 reads CASSPVITEETQYF. Written as DNA, the CDR3 is TGTGCCAGCAGCCCGGTTATAACGGAGGAGACCCAGTACTTC.

V gene TRBV19 combines with J gene TRBJ2-3; 9 bases align to TRBD1. The CDR3 totals 19 residues. Germline-derived CDR1 and CDR2 are LNHDA and SQIVND (reference sequence). J lost 0 bases, V lost 6 bases, and 16 bases had no gene match. The CDR3 DNA is TGTGCCAGTAGCGCACCCCCCGGGACAGGGAAGTATAGCACAGATACGCAGTATTTT. It yields the protein CASSAPPGTGKYSTDTQYF.

This sequence joins TRBV12-5 and TRBJ2-2; perhaps TRBD1 as D (6 bases). V shed 1 base and J shed 0 bases, with 12 bases lying between them. The CDR3 sequence is 17 residues long. Germline V CDR1 and CDR2: LGHNT, FRNRAP. CDR3 bases: TGTGCTAGTGGTTTGGGGGCGACAGGTTCGAACACCGGGGAGCTGTTTTTT. Amino acids: CASGLGATGSNTGELFF.

V is TRBV5-4 and J is TRBJ2-7; 11 bases fit TRBD2. Per germline, CDR1 SGHNT and CDR2 YYREEE (reference sequence). The V gene end was trimmed by 4 bases and the J gene end by 5 bases; junction bases not matched to a gene: 8. This CDR3 is built from 15 residues. As DNA, the CDR3 is TGTGCCAGCAGCGCATCTAGCGGGAGGAGGAACGAGCAGTACTTC. This encodes CASSASSGRRNEQYF.

This chain uses TRBV29-1 with TRBJ2-3, with TRBD1 matching 7 bases. This CDR3 region has 12 residues. V lost 6 bases to trimming and J lost 6 bases; unmatched junction nucleotides: 6. Germline CDR1 is SQVTM and CDR2 is ANQGSEA. The CDR3 nucleotides are TGCAGCGTCGTGACAGGGCTGGATACGCAGTATTTT. It codes for CSVVTGLDTQYF.

The V gene is TRBV15, the J gene TRBJ2-3; 9 nucleotides align to TRBD2. Trimming at V came to 2 bases and at J to 6 bases, leaving 6 bases not matched to a gene. Per germline, CDR1 LNHNV and CDR2 YYDKDF (reference sequence). The CDR3 is 15 amino acids. CDR3 region: CATSRLAGRGDTQYF. The CDR3, as DNA: TGTGCCACCAGCAGACTAGCGGGACGAGGGGATACGCAGTATTTT.

A few counts support this clone. The rearrangement links TRBV7-2 to TRBJ1-5; D might be TRBD1 (5 bases). The CDR3 runs 13 residues. V was shortened by 7 bases and J by 3 bases, with 10 bases between the two germline ends. Germline V gene sequence: CDR1 SGHTA, CDR2 FQGNSA. This CDR3 is CASTRDTNQPQHF. The CDR3 DNA reads as TGTGCCAGCACCAGGGATACCAATCAGCCCCAGCATTTT.

The chain is built from TRBV2 and TRBJ1-4; 9 nucleotides agree with TRBD1. There are 12 residues in the CDR3. The V gene's germline CDR1 is SNHLY and CDR2 FYNNEI. Unmatched junction bases numbered 1, after V lost 6 bases and J lost 8 bases. CDR3 DNA: TGTGCCAGCAGCGGACAGGGGGAAAAACTGTTTTTT. This codes for CASSGQGEKLFF. The full variable domain, completed using reference TRBV2 and TRBJ1-4, is EPEVTQTPSHQVTQMGQEVILRCVPISNHLYFYWYRQILGQKVEFLVSFYNNEISEKSEIFDDQFSVERPDGSNFTLKIRSTKLEDSAMYFCASSGQGEKLFFGSGTQLSVL.

CDR3: CAISEAPLGQGSNQPQHF. CDR3 nucleotide sequence: TGTGCCATCAGTGAGGCTCCTCTTGGACAGGGGAGCAATCAGCCCCAGCATTTT. The J gene is TRBJ1-5, the V gene TRBV10-3, with 9 bases lining up with TRBD1. The V and J ends lost 2 bases and 1 base, in that order; junction bases with no gene match: 9. Germline-derived CDR1 and CDR2 are ENHRY and SYGVKD. This CDR3 contains 18 residues.

The chain carries TRBV28 and TRBJ1-5; D is unclear. Germline CDR1 and CDR2: MDHEN and SYDVKM. The CDR3 extends over 13 amino acids. The ends were cut back, 10 bases at V and 4 bases at J, with 14 bases in the middle. The CDR3 nucleotides are TGTGCCACCCAGTCCTTCTTGAATCAGCCCCAGCATTTT. It translates to CATQSFLNQPQHF.

This chain uses TRBV28 with TRBJ1-3, with a weak D call TRBD1 (5 bases). CDR1 and CDR2 (germline): MDHEN, SYDVKM. This CDR3 contains 13 residues. The V gene lost 2 bases and the J gene lost 4 bases, with 6 bases spanning the gap. The CDR3 DNA reads as TGTGCCAGCAGTTTACGGGGGGGAAACACCATATATTTT. The encoded protein is CASSLRGGNTIYF. Full variable domain (outside the CDR3, taken from reference TRBV28 and TRBJ1-3): DVKVTQSSRYLVKRTGEKVFLECVQDMDHENMFWYRQDPGLGLRLIYFSYDVKMKEKGDIPEGYSVSREKKERFSLILESASTNQTSMYLCASSLRGGNTIYFGEGSWLTVV.

This clone was detected only once. The V call is TRBV18, the J call TRBJ2-5; tentatively, D is TRBD1 (6 bases). CDR3 length equals 14 residues. V gave up 3 bases and J gave up 4 bases, with 12 bases separating them. Germline loops: CDR1 KGHSH, CDR2 LQKENI. For the CDR3, the DNA is TGTGCCAGCTCACCTACAGGGACCGGAGAGACCCAGTACTTC. Residues: CASSPTGTGETQYF.

V and J are TRBV5-8 and TRBJ1-1; possible D gene TRBD1, 5 bases. Germline V lookup: CDR1 SGHTS, CDR2 YDEGEE. The CDR3 is 15 amino acids. V gave up 4 bases and J gave up 1 base, with 14 bases separating them. CDR3 in amino acids: CASSLTGGPNTEAFF. The CDR3 DNA reads as TGTGCCAGCAGCCTAACCGGGGGACCGAACACTGAAGCTTTCTTT.

This clone turned up a few times. The rearrangement links TRBV5-6 to TRBJ2-5, with 11 bases matching TRBD2. V lost 2 bases to trimming and J lost 5 bases; unmatched junction nucleotides: 2. Germline V gene data show CDR1 as SGHDT and CDR2 as YYEEEE. This CDR3 is built from 14 residues. DNA of the CDR3: TGTGCCAGCAGCTTTTGGACTAGCGGGGAGACCCAGTACTTC. This codes for CASSFWTSGETQYF.

This chain's CDR3 is CASSEDRSSGNTIYF. CDR3 nucleotide sequence: TGTGCCAGCAGTGAGGACAGGAGCTCTGGAAACACCATATATTTT. The chain links TRBV27 to TRBJ1-3; 7 bases align to TRBD1. This CDR3 contains 15 residues. Trimming took 5 bases from V and 0 from J; bases not matched to a gene: 4. The germline V gene encodes CDR1 MNHEY and CDR2 SMNVEV (reference sequence).

In this sample, this clone turned up a few times. V gene TRBV5-1 combines with J gene TRBJ1-2, with D possibly matching TRBD1 (6 bases). Germline V lookup: CDR1 SGHRS, CDR2 YFSETQ. Trimming shortened V by 7 bases and J by 5 bases, and 27 bases separated the two germline ends. This CDR3 has 17 amino acids. The CDR3 loop is CASSLQAGEGYNYGYTF. DNA of the CDR3: TGCGCCAGCTCCCTCCAGGCAGGGGAGGGCTACAATTATGGCTACACCTTC. Together with reference TRBV5-1 and TRBJ1-2, the CDR3 gives the full variable domain: KAGVTQTPRYLIKTRGQQVTLSCSPISGHRSVSWYQQTPGQGLQFLFEYFSETQRNKGNFPGRFSGRQFSNSRSEMNVSTLELGDSALYLCASSLQAGEGYNYGYTFGSGTRLTVV.

The chain recombines TRBV2 with TRBJ2-7; D may be TRBD2 (5 bases). Germline-derived CDR1 and CDR2 are SNHLY and FYNNEI. V lost 6 bases to trimming and J lost 2 bases, with 11 bases between them. The CDR3 covers 13 residues. CDR3 DNA: TGTGCCAGCAGAGAGGACTCCCCCTACGAGCAGTACTTC. It encodes CASREDSPYEQYF. The variable domain in full, completed from reference TRBV2 and TRBJ2-7, reads EPEVTQTPSHQVTQMGQEVILRCVPISNHLYFYWYRQILGQKVEFLVSFYNNEISEKSEIFDDQFSVERPDGSNFTLKIRSTKLEDSAMYFCASREDSPYEQYFGPGTRLTVT.

This clone occurred once. This rearrangement joins TRBV27 to TRBJ2-1, with D possibly being TRBD1 (6 bases). The germline gives CDR1 MNHEY, CDR2 SMNVEV (reference sequence). The CDR3 length is 11 residues. The V end was cut by 6 bases, the J end by 8 bases, with 8 bases between. CDR3 in DNA: TGTGCCAGCAGGCAGGGGTATGAGCAGTTCTTC. It codes for CASRQGYEQFF.